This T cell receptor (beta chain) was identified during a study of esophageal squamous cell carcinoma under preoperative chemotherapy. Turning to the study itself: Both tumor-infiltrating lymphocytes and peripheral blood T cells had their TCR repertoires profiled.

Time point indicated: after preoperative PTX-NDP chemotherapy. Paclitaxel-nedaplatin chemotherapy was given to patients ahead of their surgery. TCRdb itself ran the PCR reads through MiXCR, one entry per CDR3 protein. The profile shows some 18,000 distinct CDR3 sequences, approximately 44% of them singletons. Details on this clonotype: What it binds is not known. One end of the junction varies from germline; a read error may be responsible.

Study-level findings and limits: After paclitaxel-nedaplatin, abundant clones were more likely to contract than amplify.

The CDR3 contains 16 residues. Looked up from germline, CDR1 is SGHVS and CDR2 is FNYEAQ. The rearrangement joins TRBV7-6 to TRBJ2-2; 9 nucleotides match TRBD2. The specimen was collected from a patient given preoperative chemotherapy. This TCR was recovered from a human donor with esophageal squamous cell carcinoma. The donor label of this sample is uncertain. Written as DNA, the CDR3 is TGTGCCAGCAGCTTTTTAGCGGGAGAAGGCACAGGGGCGCTGTTTTTT. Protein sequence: CASSFLAGEGTGALFF.